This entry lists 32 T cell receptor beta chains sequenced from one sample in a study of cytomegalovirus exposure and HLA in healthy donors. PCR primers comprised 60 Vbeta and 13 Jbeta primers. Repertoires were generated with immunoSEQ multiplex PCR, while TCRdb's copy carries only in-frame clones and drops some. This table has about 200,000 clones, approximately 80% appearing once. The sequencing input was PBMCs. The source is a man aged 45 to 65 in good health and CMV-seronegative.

The CDR3 here is CASTGFKGAYEQYF. CDR3 sequence (DNA): TGTGCCAGCACCGGCTTTAAAGGGGCCTACGAGCAGTACTTC. The V and J genes are TRBV6-5 and TRBJ2-7, with a tentative D call TRBD1 (5 bases). Trimming took off 7 bases at V and 2 bases at J, with 15 bases between the two ends. CDR3 size: 14 residues. CDR1 and CDR2 from the germline V gene are MNHEY and SVGAGI.

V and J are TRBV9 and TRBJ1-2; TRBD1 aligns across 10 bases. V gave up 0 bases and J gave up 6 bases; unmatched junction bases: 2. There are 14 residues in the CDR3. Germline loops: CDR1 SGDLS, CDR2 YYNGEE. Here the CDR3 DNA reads TGTGCCAGCAGCGTAGAGGACAGGGGGGATGGCTACACCTTC. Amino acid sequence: CASSVEDRGDGYTF.

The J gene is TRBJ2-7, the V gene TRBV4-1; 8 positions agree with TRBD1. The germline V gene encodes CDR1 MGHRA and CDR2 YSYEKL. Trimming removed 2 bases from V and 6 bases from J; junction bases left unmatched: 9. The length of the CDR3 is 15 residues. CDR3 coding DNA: TGCGCCAGCAGCCAACGTGGGGGGACAGGTAGCGAGCAGTACTTC. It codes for CASSQRGGTGSEQYF.

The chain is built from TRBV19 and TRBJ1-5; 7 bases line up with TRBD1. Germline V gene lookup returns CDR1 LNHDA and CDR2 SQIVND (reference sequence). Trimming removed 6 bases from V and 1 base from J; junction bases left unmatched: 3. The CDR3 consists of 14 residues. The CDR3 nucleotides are TGTGCCAGTAGCTACAGGGGAAGCAATCAGCCCCAGCATTTT. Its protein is CASSYRGSNQPQHF.

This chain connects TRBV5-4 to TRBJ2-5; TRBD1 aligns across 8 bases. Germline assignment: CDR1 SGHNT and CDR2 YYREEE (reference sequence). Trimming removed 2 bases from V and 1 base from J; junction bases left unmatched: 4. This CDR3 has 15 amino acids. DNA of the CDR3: TGTGCCAGCAGCTTATCCGGGACAGGCCAAGAGACCCAGTACTTC. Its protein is CASSLSGTGQETQYF.

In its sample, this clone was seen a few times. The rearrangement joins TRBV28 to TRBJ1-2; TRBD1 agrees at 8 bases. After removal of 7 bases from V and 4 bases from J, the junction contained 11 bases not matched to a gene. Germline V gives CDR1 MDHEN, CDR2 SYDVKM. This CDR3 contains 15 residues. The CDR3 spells CASTPRDRSIYGYTF. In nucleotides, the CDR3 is TGTGCCAGCACTCCCCGGGACAGGAGTATCTATGGCTACACCTTC.

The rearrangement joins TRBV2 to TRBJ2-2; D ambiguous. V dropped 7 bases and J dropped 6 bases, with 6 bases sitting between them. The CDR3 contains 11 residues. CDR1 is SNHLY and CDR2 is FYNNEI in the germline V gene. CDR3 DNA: TGTGCCAGCAAAGTAGCCGGGGAGCTGTTTTTT. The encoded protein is CASKVAGELFF.

CDR3 nucleotides: TGCGCCAGCAGGAACCAGGGGGCAGGGGAGCAGTTCTTC. This translates into CASRNQGAGEQFF. The J gene is TRBJ2-1, the V gene TRBV5-1; 8 nucleotides match TRBD1. This CDR3 has 13 residues. Germline lookup yields CDR1 SGHRS and CDR2 YFSETQ. The V segment lost 5 bases and the J segment 10 bases; nucleotides outside the gene matches: 8.

This CDR3 reads CASSVARGFPYEQYF. Written as DNA, the CDR3 is TGTGCCAGCAGCGTAGCCCGCGGTTTCCCCTACGAGCAGTACTTC. V gene TRBV9 combines with J gene TRBJ2-7; D gene unclear. The germline V gene has CDR1 SGDLS and CDR2 YYNGEE. V was pared by 0 bases and J by 2 bases, with 12 bases between. This CDR3 is 15 amino acids long.

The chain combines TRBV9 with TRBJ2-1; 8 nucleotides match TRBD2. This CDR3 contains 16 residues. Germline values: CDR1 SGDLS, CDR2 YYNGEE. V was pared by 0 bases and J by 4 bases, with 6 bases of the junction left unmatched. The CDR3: CASSVASAGAYNEQFF. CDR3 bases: TGTGCCAGCAGCGTAGCGTCAGCGGGAGCTTACAATGAGCAGTTCTTC.

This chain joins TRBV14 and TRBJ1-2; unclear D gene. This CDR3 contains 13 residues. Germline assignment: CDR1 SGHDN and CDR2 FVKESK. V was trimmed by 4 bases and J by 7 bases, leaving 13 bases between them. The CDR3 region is CASSRARTGGYTF. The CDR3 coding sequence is TGTGCCAGCAGCCGCGCGAGAACGGGTGGCTACACCTTC.

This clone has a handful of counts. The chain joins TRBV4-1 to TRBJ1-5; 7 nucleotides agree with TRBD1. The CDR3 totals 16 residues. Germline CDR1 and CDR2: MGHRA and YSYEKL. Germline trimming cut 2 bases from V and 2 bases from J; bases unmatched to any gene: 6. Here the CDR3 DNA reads TGCGCCAGCAGCCAATGGACAGGATCCGGCAATCAGCCCCAGCATTTT. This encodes CASSQWTGSGNQPQHF.

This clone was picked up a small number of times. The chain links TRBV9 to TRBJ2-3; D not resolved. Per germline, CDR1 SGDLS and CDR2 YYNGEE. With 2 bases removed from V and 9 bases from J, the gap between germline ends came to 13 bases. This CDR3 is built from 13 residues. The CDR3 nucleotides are TGTGCCAGCAGCGTGGGTAACCTAGGAACGCAGTATTTT. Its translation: CASSVGNLGTQYF.

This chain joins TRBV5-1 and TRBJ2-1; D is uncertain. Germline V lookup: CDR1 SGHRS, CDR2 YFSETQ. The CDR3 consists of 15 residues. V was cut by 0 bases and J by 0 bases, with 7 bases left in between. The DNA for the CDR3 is TGCGCCAGCAGCTTGGAAGCCTTCTCCTACAATGAGCAGTTCTTC. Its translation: CASSLEAFSYNEQFF. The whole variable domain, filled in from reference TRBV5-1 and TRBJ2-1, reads KAGVTQTPRYLIKTRGQQVTLSCSPISGHRSVSWYQQTPGQGLQFLFEYFSETQRNKGNFPGRFSGRQFSNSRSEMNVSTLELGDSALYLCASSLEAFSYNEQFFGPGTRLTVL.

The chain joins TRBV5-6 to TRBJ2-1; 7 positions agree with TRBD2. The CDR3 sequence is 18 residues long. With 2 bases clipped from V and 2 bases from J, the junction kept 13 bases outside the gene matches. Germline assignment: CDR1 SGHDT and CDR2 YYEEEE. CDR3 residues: CASSFFQRDGSAYNEQFF. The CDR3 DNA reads TGTGCCAGCAGCTTTTTCCAGCGGGACGGGTCGGCCTACAATGAGCAGTTCTTC.

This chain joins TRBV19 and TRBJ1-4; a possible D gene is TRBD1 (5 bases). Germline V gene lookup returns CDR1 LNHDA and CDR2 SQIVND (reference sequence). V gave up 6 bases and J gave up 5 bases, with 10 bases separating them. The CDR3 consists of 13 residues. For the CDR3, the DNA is TGTGCCAGTAGGCGGGGCCTCAATGAAAAACTGTTTTTT. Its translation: CASRRGLNEKLFF.

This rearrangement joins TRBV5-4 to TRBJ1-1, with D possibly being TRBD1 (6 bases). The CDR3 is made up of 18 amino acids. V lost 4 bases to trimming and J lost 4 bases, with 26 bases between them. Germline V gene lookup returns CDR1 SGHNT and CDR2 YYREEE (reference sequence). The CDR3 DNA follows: TGTGCCAGCAGCGCCGCTCTCTGGTCGGGGGGCGGGAGCACTGAAGCTTTCTTT. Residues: CASSAALWSGGGSTEAFF.

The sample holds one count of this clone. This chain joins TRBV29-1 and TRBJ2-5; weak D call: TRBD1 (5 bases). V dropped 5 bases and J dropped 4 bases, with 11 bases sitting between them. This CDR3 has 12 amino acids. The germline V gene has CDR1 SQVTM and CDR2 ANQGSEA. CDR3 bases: TGCAGCGTTCATGGGGCTGGAGAGACCCAGTACTTC. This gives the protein CSVHGAGETQYF. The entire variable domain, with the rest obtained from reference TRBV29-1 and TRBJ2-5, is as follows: SAVISQKPSRDICQRGTSLTIQCQVDSQVTMMFWYRQQPGQSLTLIATANQGSEATYESGFVIDKFPISRPNLTFSTLTVSNMSPEDSSIYLCSVHGAGETQYFGPGTRLLVL.

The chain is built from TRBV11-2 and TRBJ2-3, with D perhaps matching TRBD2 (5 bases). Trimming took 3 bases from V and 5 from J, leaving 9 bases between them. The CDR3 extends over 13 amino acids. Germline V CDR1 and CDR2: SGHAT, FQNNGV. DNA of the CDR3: TGTGCCAGCAGCTTGTGGACTGTAGATACGCAGTATTTT. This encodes CASSLWTVDTQYF.

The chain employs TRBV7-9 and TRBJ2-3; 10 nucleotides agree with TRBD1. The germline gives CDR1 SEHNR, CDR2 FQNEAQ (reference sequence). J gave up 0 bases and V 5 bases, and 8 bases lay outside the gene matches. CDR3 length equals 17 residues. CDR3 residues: CASSPRDRGSSTDTQYF. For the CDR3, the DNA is TGTGCCAGCAGCCCCCGGGACAGGGGTTCTAGCACAGATACGCAGTATTTT. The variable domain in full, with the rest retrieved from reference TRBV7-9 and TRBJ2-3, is DTGVSQNPRHKITKRGQNVTFRCDPISEHNRLYWYRQTLGQGPEFLTYFQNEAQLEKSRLLSDRFSAERPKGSFSTLEIQRTEQGDSAMYLCASSPRDRGSSTDTQYFGPGTRLTVL.

CDR3 sequence: CASSLGDRESQPQHF. For the CDR3, the DNA is TGCGCCAGCAGCTTGGGAGACAGGGAATCTCAGCCCCAGCATTTT. V gene TRBV5-1 combines with J gene TRBJ1-5; 7 bases line up with TRBD1. The CDR3 extends over 15 amino acids. The V gene's germline CDR1 is SGHRS and CDR2 YFSETQ. Trimming cost V 0 bases and J 6 bases; bases outside gene matches: 6.

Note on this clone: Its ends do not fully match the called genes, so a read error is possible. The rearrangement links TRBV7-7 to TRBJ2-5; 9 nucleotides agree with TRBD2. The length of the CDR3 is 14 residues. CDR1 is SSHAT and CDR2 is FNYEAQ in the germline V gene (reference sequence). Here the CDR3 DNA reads TGTGCTAGCAGCTTAGCGGGAGTTGGGGAGACCCAGTACTTC. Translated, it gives CASSLAGVGETQYF.

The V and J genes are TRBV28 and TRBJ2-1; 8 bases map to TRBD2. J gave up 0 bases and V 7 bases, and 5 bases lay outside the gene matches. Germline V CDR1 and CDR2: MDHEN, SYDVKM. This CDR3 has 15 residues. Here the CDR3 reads CASTRGGGSYNEQFF. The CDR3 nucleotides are TGTGCCAGCACCCGGGGGGGCGGCTCCTACAATGAGCAGTTCTTC.

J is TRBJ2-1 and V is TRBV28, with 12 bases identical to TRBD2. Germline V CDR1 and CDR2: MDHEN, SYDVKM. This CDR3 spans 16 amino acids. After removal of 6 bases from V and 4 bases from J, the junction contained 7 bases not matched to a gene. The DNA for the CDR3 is TGTGCCAGCAGATCGCTAGCGGGAGGGCAATACAATGAGCAGTTCTTC. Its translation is CASRSLAGGQYNEQFF.

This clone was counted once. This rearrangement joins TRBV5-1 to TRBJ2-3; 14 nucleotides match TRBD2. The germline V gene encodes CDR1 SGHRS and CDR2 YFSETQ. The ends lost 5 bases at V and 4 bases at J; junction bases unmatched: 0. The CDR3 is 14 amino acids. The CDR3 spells CASRGLAGADTQYF. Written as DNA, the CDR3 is TGCGCCAGCAGGGGACTAGCGGGAGCAGATACGCAGTATTTT.

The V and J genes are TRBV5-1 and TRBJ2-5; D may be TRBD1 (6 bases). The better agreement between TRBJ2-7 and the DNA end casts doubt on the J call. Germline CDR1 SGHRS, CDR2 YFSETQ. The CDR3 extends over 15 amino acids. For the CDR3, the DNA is TGCGCCAGCAGCCCTGAGTCCAGGGGTCCATACGAGCAGTACTTC. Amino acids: CASSPESRGPYEQYF.

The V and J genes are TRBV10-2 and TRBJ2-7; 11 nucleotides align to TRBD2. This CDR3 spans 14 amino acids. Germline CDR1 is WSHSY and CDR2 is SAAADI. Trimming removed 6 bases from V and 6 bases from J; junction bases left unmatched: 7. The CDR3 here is CASRDRLAGFEQYF. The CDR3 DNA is TGCGCCAGCAGGGATCGACTAGCGGGATTCGAGCAGTACTTC.

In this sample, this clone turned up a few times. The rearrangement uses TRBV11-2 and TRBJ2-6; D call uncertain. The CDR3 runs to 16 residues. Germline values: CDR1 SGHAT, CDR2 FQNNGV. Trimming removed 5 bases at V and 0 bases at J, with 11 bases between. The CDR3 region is CASSPRQGSGANVLTF. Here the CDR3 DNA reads TGTGCCAGCAGCCCACGACAAGGCTCTGGGGCCAACGTCCTGACTTTC.

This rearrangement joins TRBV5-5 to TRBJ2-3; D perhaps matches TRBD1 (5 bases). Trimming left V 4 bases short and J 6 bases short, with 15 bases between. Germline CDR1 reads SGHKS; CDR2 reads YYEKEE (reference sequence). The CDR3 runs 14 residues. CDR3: CASSLTGVTDTQYF. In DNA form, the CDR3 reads TGTGCCAGCAGCCTAACAGGAGTCACCGATACGCAGTATTTT.

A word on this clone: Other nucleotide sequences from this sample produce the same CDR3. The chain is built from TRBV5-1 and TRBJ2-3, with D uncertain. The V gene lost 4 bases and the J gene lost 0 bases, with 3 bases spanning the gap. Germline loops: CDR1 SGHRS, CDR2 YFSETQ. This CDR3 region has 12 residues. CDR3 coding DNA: TGCGCCAGCAGCCTTAGCACAGATACGCAGTATTTT. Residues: CASSLSTDTQYF. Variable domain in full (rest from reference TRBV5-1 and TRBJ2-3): KAGVTQTPRYLIKTRGQQVTLSCSPISGHRSVSWYQQTPGQGLQFLFEYFSETQRNKGNFPGRFSGRQFSNSRSEMNVSTLELGDSALYLCASSLSTDTQYFGPGTRLTVL.

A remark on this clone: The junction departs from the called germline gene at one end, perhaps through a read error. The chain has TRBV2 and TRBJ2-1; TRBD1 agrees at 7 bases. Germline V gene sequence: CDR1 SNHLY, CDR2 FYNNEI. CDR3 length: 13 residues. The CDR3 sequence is CASSEGGLSRGIF. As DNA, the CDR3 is TGTGCCAGCAGTGAAGGAGGACTCAGCAGGGGGATCTTC.

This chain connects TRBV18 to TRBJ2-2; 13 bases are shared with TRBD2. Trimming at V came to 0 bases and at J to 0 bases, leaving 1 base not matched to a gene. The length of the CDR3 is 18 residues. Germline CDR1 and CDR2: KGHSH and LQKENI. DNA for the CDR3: TGTGCCAGCTCACCACCGGGACTAGCGGGAACGAACACCGGGGAGCTGTTTTTT. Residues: CASSPPGLAGTNTGELFF.